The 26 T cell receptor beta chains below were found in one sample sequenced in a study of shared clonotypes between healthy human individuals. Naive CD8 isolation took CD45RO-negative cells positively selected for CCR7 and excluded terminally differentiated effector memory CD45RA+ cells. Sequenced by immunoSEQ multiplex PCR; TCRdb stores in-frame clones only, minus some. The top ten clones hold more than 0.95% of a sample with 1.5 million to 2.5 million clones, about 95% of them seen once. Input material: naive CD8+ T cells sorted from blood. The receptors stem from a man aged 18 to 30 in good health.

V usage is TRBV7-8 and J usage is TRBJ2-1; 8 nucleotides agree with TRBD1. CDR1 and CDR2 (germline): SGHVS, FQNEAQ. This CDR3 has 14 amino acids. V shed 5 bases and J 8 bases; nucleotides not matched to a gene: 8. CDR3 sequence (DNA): TGTGCCAGCAGCCTAGGACAGGGCGGGGATGAGCAGTTCTTC. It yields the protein CASSLGQGGDEQFF.

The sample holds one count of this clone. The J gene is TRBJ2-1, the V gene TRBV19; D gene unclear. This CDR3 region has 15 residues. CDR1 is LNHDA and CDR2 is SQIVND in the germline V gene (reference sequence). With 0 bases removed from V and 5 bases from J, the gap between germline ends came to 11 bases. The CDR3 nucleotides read TGTGCCAGTAGTATAGACTTGGACCATAACAATGAGCAGTTCTTC. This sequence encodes CASSIDLDHNNEQFF.

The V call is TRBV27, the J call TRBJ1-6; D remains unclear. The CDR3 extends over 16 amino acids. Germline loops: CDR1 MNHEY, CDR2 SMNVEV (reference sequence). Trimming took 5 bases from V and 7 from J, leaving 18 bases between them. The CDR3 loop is CASSLRPPALNSPLHF. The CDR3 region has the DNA TGTGCCAGCAGTCTCCGCCCACCGGCTTTAAATTCACCCCTCCACTTT.

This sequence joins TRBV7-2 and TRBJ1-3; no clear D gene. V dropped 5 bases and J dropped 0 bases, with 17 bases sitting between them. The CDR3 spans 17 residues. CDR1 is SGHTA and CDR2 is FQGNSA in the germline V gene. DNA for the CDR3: TGTGCCAGCAGCGGAGGCGGGCAGCTCAACTCTGGAAACACCATATATTTT. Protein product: CASSGGGQLNSGNTIYF.

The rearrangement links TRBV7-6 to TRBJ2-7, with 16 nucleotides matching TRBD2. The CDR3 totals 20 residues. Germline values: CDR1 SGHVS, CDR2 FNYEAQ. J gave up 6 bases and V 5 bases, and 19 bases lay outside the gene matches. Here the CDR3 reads CASSPTGTSGRALSSVEQYF. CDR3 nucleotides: TGTGCCAGCAGCCCGACCGGGACTAGCGGGAGGGCCTTGTCTTCTGTCGAGCAGTACTTC.

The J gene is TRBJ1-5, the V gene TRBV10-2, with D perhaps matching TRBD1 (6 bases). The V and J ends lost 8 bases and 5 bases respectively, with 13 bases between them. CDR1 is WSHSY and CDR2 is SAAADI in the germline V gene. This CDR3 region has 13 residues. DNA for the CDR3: TGCGCCAGCCAGGACAGCAATTATCAGCCCCAGCATTTT. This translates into CASQDSNYQPQHF.

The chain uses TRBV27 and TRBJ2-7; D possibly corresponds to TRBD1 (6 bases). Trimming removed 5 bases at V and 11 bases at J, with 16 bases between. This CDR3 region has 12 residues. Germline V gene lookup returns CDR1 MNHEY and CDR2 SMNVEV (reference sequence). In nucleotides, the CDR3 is TGTGCCAGCAGTGCAATCAACAGGGATGAGTACTTC. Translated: CASSAINRDEYF.

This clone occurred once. The CDR3 DNA is TGCGCCAGCAGCCAAGACAGGGACGCCCGGGGCTATGGCTACACCTTC. The encoded protein is CASSQDRDARGYGYTF. V usage is TRBV4-3 and J usage is TRBJ1-2; D is possibly TRBD1 (5 bases). The CDR3 covers 16 residues. V gave up 0 bases and J gave up 4 bases, with 15 bases separating them. CDR1 LGHNA and CDR2 YSLEER come from the germline V gene.

In DNA form, the CDR3 reads TGTGCCACCAGCGGTCGGACAGGTATGAACACTGAAGCTTTCTTT. Protein sequence: CATSGRTGMNTEAFF. The rearrangement joins TRBV15 to TRBJ1-1; 7 nucleotides match TRBD1. This CDR3 spans 15 amino acids. V lost 5 bases to trimming and J lost 0 bases; unmatched junction nucleotides: 6. The germline V gene encodes CDR1 LNHNV and CDR2 YYDKDF (reference sequence).

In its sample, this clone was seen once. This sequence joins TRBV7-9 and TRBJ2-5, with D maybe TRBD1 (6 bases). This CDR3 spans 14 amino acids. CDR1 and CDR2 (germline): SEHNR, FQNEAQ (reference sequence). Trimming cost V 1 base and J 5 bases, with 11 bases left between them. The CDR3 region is CASSLVGARETQYF. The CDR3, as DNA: TGTGCCAGCAGCTTAGTGGGGGCGAGGGAGACCCAGTACTTC.

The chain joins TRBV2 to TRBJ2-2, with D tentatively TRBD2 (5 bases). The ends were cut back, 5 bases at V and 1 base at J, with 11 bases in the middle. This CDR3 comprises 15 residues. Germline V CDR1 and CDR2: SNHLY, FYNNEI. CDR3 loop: CASSPGLMNTGELFF. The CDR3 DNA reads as TGTGCCAGCAGTCCAGGACTCATGAACACCGGGGAGCTGTTTTTT.

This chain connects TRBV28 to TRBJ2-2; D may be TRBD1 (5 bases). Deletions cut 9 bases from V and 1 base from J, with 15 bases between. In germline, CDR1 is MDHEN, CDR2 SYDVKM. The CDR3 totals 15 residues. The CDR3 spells CASVTRVVNTGELFF. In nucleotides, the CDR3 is TGTGCCAGTGTGACCAGGGTTGTGAACACCGGGGAGCTGTTTTTT. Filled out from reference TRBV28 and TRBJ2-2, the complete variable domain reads DVKVTQSSRYLVKRTGEKVFLECVQDMDHENMFWYRQDPGLGLRLIYFSYDVKMKEKGDIPEGYSVSREKKERFSLILESASTNQTSMYLCASVTRVVNTGELFFGEGSRLTVL.

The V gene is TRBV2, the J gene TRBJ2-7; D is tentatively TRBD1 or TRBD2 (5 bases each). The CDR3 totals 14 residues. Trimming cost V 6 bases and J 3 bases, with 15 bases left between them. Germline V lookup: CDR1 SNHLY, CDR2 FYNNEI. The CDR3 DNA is TGTGCCAGCAGCGGGGCGGAGGCTTTCTACGAGCAGTACTTC. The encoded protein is CASSGAEAFYEQYF.

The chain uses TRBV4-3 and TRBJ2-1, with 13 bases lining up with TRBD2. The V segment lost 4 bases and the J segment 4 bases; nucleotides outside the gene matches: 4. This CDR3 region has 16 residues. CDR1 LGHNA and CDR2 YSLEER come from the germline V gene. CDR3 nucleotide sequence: TGCGCCAGCAGCCCCGGACTAGCGGGAGCTTACAATGAGCAGTTCTTC. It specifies CASSPGLAGAYNEQFF.

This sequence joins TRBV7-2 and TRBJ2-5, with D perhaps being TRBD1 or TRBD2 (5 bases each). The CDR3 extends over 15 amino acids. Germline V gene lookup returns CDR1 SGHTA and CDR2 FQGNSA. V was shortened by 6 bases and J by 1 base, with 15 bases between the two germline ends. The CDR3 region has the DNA TGTGCCAGCAGATCCGGGACGGATATCCAAGAGACCCAGTACTTC. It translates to CASRSGTDIQETQYF.

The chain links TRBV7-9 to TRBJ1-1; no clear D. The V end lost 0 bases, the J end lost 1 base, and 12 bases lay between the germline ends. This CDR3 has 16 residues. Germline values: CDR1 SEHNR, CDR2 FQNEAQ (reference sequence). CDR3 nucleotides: TGTGCCAGCAGCTTAGCGGAAGGACGGACGAACACTGAAGCTTTCTTT. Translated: CASSLAEGRTNTEAFF.

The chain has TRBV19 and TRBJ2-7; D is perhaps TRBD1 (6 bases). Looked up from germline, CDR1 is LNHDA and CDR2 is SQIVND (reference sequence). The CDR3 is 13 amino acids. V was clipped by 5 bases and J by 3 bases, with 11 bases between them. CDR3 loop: CASSYGQLYEQYF. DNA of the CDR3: TGTGCCAGTAGTTACGGACAGCTCTACGAGCAGTACTTC.

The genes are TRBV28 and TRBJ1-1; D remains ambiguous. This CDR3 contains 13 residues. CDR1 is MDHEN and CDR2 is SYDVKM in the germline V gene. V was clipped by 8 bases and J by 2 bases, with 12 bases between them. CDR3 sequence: CASRWNSNTEAFF. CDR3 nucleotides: TGTGCCAGCCGGTGGAACAGTAACACTGAAGCTTTCTTT.

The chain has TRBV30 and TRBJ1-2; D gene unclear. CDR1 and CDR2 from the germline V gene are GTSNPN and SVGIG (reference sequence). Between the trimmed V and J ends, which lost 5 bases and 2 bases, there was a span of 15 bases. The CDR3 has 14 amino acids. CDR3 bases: TGTGCCTGGGAACATGGAGCGCACAACTATGGCTACACCTTC. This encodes CAWEHGAHNYGYTF.

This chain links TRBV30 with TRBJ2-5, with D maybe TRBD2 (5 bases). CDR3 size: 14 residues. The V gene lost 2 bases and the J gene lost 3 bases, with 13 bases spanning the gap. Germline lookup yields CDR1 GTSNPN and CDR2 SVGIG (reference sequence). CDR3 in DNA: TGTGCCTGGAGTAACAACCGGGGAGAAGAGACCCAGTACTTC. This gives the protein CAWSNNRGEETQYF.

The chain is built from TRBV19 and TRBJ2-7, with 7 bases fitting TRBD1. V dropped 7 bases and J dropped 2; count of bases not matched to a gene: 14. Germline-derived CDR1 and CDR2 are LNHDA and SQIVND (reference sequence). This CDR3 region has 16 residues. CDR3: CASNNRGSSSPYEQYF. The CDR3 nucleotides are TGTGCCAGTAACAACAGGGGTTCAAGTAGCCCCTACGAGCAGTACTTC.

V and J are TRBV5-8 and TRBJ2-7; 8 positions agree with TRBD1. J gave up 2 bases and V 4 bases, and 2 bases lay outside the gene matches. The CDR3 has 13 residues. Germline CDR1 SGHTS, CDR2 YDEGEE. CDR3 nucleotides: TGTGCCAGCAGCGAACAGGGGGCCTACGAGCAGTACTTC. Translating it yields CASSEQGAYEQYF.

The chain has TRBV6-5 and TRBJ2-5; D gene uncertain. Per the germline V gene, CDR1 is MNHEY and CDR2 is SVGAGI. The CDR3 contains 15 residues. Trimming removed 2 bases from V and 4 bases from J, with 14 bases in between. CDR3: CASSYVVSEVETQYF. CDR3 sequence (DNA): TGTGCCAGCAGTTACGTGGTTTCTGAGGTAGAGACCCAGTACTTC.

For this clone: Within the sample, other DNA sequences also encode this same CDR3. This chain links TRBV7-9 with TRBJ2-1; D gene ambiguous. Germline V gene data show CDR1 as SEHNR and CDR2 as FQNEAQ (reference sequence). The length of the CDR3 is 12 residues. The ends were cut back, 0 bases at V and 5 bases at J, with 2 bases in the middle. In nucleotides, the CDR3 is TGTGCCAGCAGCTTAGCGCACAATGAGCAGTTCTTC. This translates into CASSLAHNEQFF.

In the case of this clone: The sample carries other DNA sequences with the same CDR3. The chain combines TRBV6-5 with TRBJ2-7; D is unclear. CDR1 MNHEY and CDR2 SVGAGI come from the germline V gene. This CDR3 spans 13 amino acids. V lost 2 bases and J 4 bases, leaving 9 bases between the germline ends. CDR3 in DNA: TGTGCCAGCAGTTACACAGCGAGGTACGAGCAGTACTTC. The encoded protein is CASSYTARYEQYF.

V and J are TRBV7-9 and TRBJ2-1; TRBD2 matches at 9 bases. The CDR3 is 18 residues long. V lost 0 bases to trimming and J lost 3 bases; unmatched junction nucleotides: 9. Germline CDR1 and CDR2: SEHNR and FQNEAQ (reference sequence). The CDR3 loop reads CASSLALPASGNYNEQFF. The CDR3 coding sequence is TGTGCCAGCAGCTTAGCTCTCCCGGCTAGCGGGAACTACAATGAGCAGTTCTTC.